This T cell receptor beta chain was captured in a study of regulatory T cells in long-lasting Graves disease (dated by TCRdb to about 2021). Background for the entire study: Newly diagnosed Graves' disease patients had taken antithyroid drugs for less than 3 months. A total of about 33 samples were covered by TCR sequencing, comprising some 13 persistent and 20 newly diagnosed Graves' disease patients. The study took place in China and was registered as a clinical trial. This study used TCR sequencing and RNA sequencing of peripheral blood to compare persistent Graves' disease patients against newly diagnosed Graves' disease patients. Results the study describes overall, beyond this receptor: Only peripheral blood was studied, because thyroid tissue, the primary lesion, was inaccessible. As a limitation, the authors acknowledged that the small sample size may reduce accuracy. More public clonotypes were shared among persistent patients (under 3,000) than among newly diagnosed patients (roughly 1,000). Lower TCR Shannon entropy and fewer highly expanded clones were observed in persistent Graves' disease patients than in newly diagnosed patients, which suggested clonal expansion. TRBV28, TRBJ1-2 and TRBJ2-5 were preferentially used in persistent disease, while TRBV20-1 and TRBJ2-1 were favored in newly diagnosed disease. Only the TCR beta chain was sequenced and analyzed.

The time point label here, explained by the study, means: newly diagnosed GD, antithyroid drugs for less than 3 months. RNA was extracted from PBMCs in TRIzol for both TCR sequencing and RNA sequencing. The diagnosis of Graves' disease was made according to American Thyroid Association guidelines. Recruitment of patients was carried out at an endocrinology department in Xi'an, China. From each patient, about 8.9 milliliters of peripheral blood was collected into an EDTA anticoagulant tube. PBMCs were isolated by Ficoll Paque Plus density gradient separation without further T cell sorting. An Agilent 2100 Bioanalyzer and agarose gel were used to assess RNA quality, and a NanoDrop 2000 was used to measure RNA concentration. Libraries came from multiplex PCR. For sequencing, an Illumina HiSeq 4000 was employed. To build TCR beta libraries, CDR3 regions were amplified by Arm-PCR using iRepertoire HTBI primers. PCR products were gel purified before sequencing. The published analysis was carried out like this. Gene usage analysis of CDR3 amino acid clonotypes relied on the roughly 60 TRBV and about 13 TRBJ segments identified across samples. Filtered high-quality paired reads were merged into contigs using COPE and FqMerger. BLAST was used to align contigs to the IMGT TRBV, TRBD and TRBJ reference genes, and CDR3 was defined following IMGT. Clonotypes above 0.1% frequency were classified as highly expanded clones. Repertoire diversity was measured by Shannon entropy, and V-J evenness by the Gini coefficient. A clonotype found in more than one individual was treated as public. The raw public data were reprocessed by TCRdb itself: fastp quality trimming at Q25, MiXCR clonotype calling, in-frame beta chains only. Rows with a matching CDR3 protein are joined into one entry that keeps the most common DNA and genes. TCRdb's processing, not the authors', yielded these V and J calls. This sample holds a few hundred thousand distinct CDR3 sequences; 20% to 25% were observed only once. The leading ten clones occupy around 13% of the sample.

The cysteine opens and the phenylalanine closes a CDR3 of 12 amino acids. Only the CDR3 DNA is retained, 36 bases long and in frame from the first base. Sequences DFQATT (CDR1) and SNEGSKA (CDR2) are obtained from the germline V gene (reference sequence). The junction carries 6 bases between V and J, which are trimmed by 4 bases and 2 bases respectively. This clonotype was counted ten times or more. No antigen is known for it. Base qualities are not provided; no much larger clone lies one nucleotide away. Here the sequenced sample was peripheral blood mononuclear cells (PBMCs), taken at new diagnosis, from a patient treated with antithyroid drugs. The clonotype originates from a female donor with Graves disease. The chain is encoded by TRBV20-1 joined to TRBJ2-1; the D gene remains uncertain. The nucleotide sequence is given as TGCAGTGCTACCGAGGCCTACAATGAGCAGTTCTTC. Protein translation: CSATEAYNEQFF.